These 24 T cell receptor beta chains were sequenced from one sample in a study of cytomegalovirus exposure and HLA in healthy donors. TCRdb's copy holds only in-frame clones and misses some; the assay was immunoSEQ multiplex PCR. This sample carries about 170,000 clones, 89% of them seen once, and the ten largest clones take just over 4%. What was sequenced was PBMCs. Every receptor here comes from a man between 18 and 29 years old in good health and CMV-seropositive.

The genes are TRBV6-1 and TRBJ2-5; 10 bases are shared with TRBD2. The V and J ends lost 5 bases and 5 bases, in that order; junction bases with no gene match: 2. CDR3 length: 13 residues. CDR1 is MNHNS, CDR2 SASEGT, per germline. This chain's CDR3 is CASSPAGGETQYF. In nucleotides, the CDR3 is TGTGCCAGCAGTCCAGCGGGAGGGGAGACCCAGTACTTC.

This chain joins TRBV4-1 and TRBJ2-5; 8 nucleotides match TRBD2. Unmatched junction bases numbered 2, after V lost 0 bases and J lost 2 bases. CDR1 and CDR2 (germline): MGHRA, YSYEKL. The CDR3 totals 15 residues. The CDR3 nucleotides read TGCGCCAGCAGCCAAGAACTAGCGGATCAAGAGACCCAGTACTTC. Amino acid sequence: CASSQELADQETQYF.

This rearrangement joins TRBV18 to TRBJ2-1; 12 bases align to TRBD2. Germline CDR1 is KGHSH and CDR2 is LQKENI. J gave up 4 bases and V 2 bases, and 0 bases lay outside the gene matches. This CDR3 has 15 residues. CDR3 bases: TGTGCCAGCTCACCAGGGACTAGCGGGTACAATGAGCAGTTCTTC. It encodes CASSPGTSGYNEQFF.

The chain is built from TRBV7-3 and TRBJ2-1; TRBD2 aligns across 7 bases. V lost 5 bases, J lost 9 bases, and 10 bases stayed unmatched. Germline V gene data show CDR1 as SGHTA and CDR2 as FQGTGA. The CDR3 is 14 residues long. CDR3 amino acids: CASSTPGLISEQFF. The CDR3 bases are TGTGCCAGCAGCACACCGGGACTAATAAGTGAGCAGTTCTTC.

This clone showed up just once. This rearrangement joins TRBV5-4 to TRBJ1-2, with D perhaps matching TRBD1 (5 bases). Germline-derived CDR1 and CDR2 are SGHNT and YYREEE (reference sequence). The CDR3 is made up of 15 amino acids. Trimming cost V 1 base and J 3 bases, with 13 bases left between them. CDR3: CASSLTSGMDYGYTF. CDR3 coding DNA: TGTGCCAGCAGCTTGACGTCAGGGATGGACTATGGCTACACCTTC.

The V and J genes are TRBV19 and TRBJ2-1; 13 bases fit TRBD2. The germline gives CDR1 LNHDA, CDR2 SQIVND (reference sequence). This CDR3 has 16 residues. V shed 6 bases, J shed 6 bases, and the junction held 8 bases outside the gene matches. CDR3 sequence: CASRTSGRSIFNEQFF. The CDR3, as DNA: TGTGCCAGTAGGACTAGCGGGAGGAGCATTTTCAATGAGCAGTTCTTC.

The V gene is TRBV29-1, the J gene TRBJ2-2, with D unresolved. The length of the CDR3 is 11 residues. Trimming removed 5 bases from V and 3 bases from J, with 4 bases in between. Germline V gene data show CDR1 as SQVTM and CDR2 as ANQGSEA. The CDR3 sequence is CSVLYTGELFF. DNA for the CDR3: TGCAGCGTTCTATACACCGGGGAGCTGTTTTTT.

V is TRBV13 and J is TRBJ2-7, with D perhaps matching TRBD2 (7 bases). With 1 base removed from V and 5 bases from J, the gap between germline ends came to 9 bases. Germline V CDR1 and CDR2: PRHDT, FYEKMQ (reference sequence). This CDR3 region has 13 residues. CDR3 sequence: CASSLDGGHEQYF. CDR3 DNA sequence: TGTGCCAGCAGCTTAGACGGGGGGCACGAGCAGTACTTC.

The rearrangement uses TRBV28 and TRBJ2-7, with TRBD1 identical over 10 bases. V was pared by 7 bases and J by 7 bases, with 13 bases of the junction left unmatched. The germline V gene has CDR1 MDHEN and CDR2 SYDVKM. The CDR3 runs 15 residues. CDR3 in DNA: TGTGCCAGCATATTACCCGGGACAGGGGTTTCAGAGCAGTACTTC. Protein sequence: CASILPGTGVSEQYF.

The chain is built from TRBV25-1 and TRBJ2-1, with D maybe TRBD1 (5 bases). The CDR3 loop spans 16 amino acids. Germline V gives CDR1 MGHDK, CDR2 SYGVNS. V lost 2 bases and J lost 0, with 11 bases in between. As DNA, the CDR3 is TGTGCCAGCAGTGAAGATTTTCAGGGCTCCTACAATGAGCAGTTCTTC. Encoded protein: CASSEDFQGSYNEQFF.

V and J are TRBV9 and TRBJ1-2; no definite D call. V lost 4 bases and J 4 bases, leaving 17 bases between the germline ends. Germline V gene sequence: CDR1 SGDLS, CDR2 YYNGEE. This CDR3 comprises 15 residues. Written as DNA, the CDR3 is TGTGCCAGCAGCCCAAGAGAACGGGTACTCTATGGCTACACCTTC. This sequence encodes CASSPRERVLYGYTF.

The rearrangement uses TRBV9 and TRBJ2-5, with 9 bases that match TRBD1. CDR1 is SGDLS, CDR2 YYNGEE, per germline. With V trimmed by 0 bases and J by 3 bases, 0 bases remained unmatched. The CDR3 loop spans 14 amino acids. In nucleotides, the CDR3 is TGTGCCAGCAGCGTAGGGGACAGGGAAGAGACCCAGTACTTC. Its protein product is CASSVGDREETQYF.

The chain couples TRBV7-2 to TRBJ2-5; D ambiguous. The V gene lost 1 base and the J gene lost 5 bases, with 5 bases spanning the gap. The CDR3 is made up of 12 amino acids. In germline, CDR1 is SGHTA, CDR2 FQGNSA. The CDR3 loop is CASSLGAETQYF. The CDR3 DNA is TGTGCCAGCAGCTTAGGGGCGGAGACCCAGTACTTC.

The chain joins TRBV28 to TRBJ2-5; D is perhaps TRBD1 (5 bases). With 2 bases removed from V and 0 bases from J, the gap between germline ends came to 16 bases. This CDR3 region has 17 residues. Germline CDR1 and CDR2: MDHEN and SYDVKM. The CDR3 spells CASSLPPDRLYQETQYF. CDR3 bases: TGTGCCAGCAGTTTACCCCCCGACAGACTGTACCAAGAGACCCAGTACTTC. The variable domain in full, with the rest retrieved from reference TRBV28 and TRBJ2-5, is DVKVTQSSRYLVKRTGEKVFLECVQDMDHENMFWYRQDPGLGLRLIYFSYDVKMKEKGDIPEGYSVSREKKERFSLILESASTNQTSMYLCASSLPPDRLYQETQYFGPGTRLLVL.

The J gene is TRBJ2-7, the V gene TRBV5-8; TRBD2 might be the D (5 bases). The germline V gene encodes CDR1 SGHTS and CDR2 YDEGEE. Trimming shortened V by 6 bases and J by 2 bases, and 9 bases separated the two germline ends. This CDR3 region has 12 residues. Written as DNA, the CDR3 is TGTGCCAGCACCAGAGGGACCTACGAGCAGTACTTC. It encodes CASTRGTYEQYF.

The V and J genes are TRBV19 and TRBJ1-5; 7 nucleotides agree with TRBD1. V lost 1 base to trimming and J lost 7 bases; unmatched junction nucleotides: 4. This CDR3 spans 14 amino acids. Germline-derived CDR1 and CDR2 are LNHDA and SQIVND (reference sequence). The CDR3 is CASSIGDRRQPQHF. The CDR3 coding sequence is TGTGCCAGTAGTATAGGGGACAGAAGGCAGCCCCAGCATTTT.

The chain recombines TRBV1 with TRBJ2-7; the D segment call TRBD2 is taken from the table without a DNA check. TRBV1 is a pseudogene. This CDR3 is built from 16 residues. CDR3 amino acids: CTSSPGKGREWYEQYF. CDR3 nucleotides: TGCACCAGCAGCCCCGGGAAAGGGCGGGAGTGGTACGAGCAGTACTTC.

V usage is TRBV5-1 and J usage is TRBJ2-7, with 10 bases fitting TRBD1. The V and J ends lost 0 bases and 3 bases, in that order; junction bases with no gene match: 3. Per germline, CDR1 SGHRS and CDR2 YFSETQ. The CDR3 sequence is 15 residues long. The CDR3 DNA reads TGCGCCAGCAGCTTGGCTAGGACAGGGGGCTACGAGCAGTACTTC. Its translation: CASSLARTGGYEQYF.

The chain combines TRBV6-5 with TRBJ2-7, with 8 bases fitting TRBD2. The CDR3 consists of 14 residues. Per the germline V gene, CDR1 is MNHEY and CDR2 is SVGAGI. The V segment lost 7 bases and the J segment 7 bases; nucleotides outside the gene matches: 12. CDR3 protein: CASTPGGAIGEQYF. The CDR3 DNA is TGTGCCAGCACCCCCGGGGGGGCTATTGGGGAGCAGTACTTC.

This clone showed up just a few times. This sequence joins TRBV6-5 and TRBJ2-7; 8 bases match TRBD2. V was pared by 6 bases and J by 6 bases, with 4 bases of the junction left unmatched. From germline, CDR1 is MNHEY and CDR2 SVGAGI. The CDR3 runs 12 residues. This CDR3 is CASSQGTSEQYF. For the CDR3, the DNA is TGTGCCAGCAGCCAAGGGACTAGCGAGCAGTACTTC.

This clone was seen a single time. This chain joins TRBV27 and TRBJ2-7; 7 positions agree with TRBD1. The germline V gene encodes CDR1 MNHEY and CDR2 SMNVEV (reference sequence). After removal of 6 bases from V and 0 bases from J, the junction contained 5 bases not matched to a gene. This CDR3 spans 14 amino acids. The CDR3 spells CASRGQTGSYEQYF. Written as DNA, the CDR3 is TGTGCCAGCAGGGGACAGACGGGCTCCTACGAGCAGTACTTC.

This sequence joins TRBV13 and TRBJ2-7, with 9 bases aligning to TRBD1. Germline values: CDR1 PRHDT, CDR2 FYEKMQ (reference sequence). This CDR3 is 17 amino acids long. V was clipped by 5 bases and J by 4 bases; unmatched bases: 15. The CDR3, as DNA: TGTGCCAGCAGCCTATCCAGGAGCGGGACAGGGAGTTACGAGCAGTACTTC. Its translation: CASSLSRSGTGSYEQYF.

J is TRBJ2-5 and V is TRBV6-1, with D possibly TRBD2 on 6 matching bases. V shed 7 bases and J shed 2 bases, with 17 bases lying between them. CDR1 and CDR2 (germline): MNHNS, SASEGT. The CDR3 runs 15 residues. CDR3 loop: CASTRRGLRQETQYF. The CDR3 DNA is TGTGCCAGCACCCGGAGGGGTCTGAGGCAAGAGACCCAGTACTTC.

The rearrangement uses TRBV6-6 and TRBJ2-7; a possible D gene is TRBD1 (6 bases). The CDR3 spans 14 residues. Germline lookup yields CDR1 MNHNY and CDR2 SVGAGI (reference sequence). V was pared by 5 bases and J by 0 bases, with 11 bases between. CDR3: CASSPGQGSYEQYF. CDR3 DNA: TGTGCCAGCAGTCCGGGACAAGGCTCCTACGAGCAGTACTTC.